The 15 T cell receptor beta chains in this list originate from one sample, sequenced in a study of cytomegalovirus exposure and HLA in healthy donors. PCR involved 60 Vbeta and 13 Jbeta primers. Sequenced by immunoSEQ multiplex PCR; TCRdb stores in-frame clones only, minus some. The sample has about 110,000 clones, about 73% seen once. Sequenced input: PBMCs. The receptors derive from a woman in her thirties in good health and CMV-seronegative.

V usage is TRBV27 and J usage is TRBJ1-5; 7 bases map to TRBD1. After removal of 4 bases from V and 7 bases from J, the junction contained 4 bases not matched to a gene. From germline, CDR1 is MNHEY and CDR2 SMNVEV (reference sequence). There are 13 residues in the CDR3. This chain's CDR3 is CASSSLQGQPQHF. Here the CDR3 DNA reads TGTGCCAGCAGTTCATTACAGGGGCAGCCCCAGCATTTT.

Only a few counts were recorded for this clone. V and J are TRBV7-8 and TRBJ2-7, with 8 positions matching TRBD2. Losses at the gene ends were 5 bases for V and 4 bases for J; bases not matched to a gene: 7. The CDR3 spans 14 residues. The germline gives CDR1 SGHVS, CDR2 FQNEAQ. For the CDR3, the DNA is TGTGCCAGCAGCAGTGCGGGACTAGGTTACGAGCAGTACTTC. The encoded protein is CASSSAGLGYEQYF.

The CDR3 here is CASSLMQDYGYTF. DNA of the CDR3: TGTGCCAGCAGTTTAATGCAGGACTATGGCTACACCTTC. V usage is TRBV28 and J usage is TRBJ1-2; D gene uncertain. The CDR3 totals 13 residues. CDR1 and CDR2 from the germline V gene are MDHEN and SYDVKM. V lost 2 bases to trimming and J lost 3 bases, with 7 bases between them.

This chain links TRBV30 with TRBJ2-7, with D unclear. CDR3 length equals 11 residues. Germline assignment: CDR1 GTSNPN and CDR2 SVGIG (reference sequence). The V end lost 2 bases, the J end lost 0 bases, and 2 bases lay between the germline ends. DNA for the CDR3: TGTGCCTGGAGTTACTCCTACGAGCAGTACTTC. Protein sequence: CAWSYSYEQYF.

This chain connects TRBV4-3 to TRBJ2-3; D unclear. The CDR3 runs to 16 residues. The germline CDR1 and CDR2 sequences are LGHNA and YSLEER. Between the trimmed V and J ends, which lost 1 base and 2 bases, there was a span of 13 bases. The CDR3 is CASSQVTEYNTDTQYF. The CDR3 DNA reads as TGCGCCAGCAGCCAAGTAACGGAGTACAACACAGATACGCAGTATTTT.

The gene calls are TRBV11-2 and TRBJ2-7, with unresolved D. V dropped 5 bases and J dropped 2 bases, with 19 bases sitting between them. The CDR3 runs 16 residues. CDR1 SGHAT and CDR2 FQNNGV come from the germline V gene. CDR3 sequence (DNA): TGTGCCAGCAGCATAGCCTTTTTAAAACAGACCTACGAGCAGTACTTC. Protein: CASSIAFLKQTYEQYF. The full variable domain, its missing parts supplied by reference TRBV11-2 and TRBJ2-7, is EAGVAQSPRYKIIEKRQSVAFWCNPISGHATLYWYQQILGQGPKLLIQFQNNGVVDDSQLPKDRFSAERLKGVDSTLKIQPAKLEDSAVYLCASSIAFLKQTYEQYFGPGTRLTVT.

This clone was detected only once. V gene TRBV7-8 combines with J gene TRBJ1-5, with 12 bases that match TRBD1. The junction had 8 bases not matched to a gene; V was cut back by 2 bases and J by 6 bases. Germline-derived CDR1 and CDR2 are SGHVS and FQNEAQ. The CDR3 has 17 residues. CDR3 in DNA: TGTGCCAGCAGCTTACTTCGGGGACAGGGGGCTTTTCAGCCCCAGCATTTT. Amino acids: CASSLLRGQGAFQPQHF.

This clone was counted only a few times. This chain uses TRBV29-1 with TRBJ2-7; no reliable D call. V was shortened by 2 bases and J by 6 bases, with 8 bases between the two germline ends. The CDR3 covers 11 residues. Looked up from germline, CDR1 is SQVTM and CDR2 is ANQGSEA. The CDR3 loop reads CSVEPKREQYF. The CDR3 coding sequence is TGCAGCGTTGAACCCAAGCGCGAGCAGTACTTC.

V usage is TRBV2 and J usage is TRBJ1-1, with D tentatively TRBD1 (5 bases). Germline lookup yields CDR1 SNHLY and CDR2 FYNNEI. CDR3 length: 15 residues. Trimming removed 2 bases at V and 2 bases at J, with 12 bases between. CDR3 sequence: CASSEPQGANTEAFF. The CDR3 coding sequence is TGTGCCAGCAGTGAACCGCAAGGGGCTAACACTGAAGCTTTCTTT. The variable domain in full, completed from reference TRBV2 and TRBJ1-1, reads EPEVTQTPSHQVTQMGQEVILRCVPISNHLYFYWYRQILGQKVEFLVSFYNNEISEKSEIFDDQFSVERPDGSNFTLKIRSTKLEDSAMYFCASSEPQGANTEAFFGQGTRLTVV.

The chain links TRBV7-9 to TRBJ1-3; possible D gene TRBD1, 5 bases. Germline V CDR1 and CDR2: SEHNR, FQNEAQ (reference sequence). V lost 5 bases to trimming and J lost 0 bases, with 14 bases between them. The CDR3 consists of 16 residues. The CDR3, as DNA: TGTGCCAGCAGCCCCCCCACACAGGTCTCTGGAAACACCATATATTTT. It specifies CASSPPTQVSGNTIYF.

V usage is TRBV5-4 and J usage is TRBJ2-2; 7 bases agree with TRBD1. V was clipped by 3 bases and J by 6 bases; unmatched bases: 2. The CDR3 extends over 13 amino acids. From germline, CDR1 is SGHNT and CDR2 YYREEE (reference sequence). The CDR3 spells CASSYQGAGELFF. DNA for the CDR3: TGTGCCAGCAGCTATCAGGGGGCCGGGGAGCTGTTTTTT.

This clone was picked up one time. The CDR3, as DNA: TGTGCCAGCAGTCGTATTAGTACCGGGGAGCTGTTTTTT. Amino acids: CASSRISTGELFF. The chain employs TRBV27 and TRBJ2-2; unclear D gene. The CDR3 is made up of 13 amino acids. Trimming took off 5 bases at V and 5 bases at J, with 9 bases between the two ends. Germline V gene data show CDR1 as MNHEY and CDR2 as SMNVEV (reference sequence).

The CDR3 loop reads CASSLGQGRAQYF. Written as DNA, the CDR3 is TGTGCCAGCAGCTTAGGGCAGGGGCGGGCGCAGTACTTC. V and J are TRBV5-6 and TRBJ2-7; possibly TRBD1 for D (6 bases). Trimming shortened V by 2 bases and J by 9 bases, and 15 bases separated the two germline ends. The CDR3 loop spans 13 amino acids. Germline V CDR1 and CDR2: SGHDT, YYEEEE.

This chain joins TRBV9 and TRBJ1-2; TRBD1 aligns across 7 bases. The CDR3 spans 15 residues. Per the germline V gene, CDR1 is SGDLS and CDR2 is YYNGEE. The V gene end was trimmed by 3 bases and the J gene end by 3 bases; junction bases not matched to a gene: 8. In nucleotides, the CDR3 is TGTGCCAGCAGCGCCACAGGGGAAAGTCACTATGGCTACACCTTC. Encoded protein: CASSATGESHYGYTF.

The chain has TRBV6-1 and TRBJ1-2; 8 bases align to TRBD1. The length of the CDR3 is 15 residues. J gave up 3 bases and V 4 bases, and 7 bases lay outside the gene matches. Germline values: CDR1 MNHNS, CDR2 SASEGT. The CDR3 DNA is TGTGCCAGCAGTGGGGCAGGGGGCATATACTATGGCTACACCTTC. Its translation is CASSGAGGIYYGYTF.